This TCR beta chain is from a study of T cell clones after liver transplantation. This CDR3 spans 14 amino acids. Germline-derived CDR1 and CDR2 are LNHDA and SQIVND (reference sequence). Trimming removed 6 bases from V and 0 bases from J, with 9 bases in between. TCRdb's table, derived via immunoSEQ multiplex PCR, lists solely in-frame clones and lacks some. The table lists roughly 100,000 clones, 82% of them singletons. The receptor's source is a human donor who received a liver transplant. This rearrangement joins TRBV19 to TRBJ1-3; the D is unclear. Sequenced material: CD4+ T cells from blood, taken before liver transplant. CDR3 region: CASSRPGSGNTIYF. The CDR3 coding sequence is TGTGCCAGTAGCAGACCAGGCTCTGGAAACACCATATATTTT.